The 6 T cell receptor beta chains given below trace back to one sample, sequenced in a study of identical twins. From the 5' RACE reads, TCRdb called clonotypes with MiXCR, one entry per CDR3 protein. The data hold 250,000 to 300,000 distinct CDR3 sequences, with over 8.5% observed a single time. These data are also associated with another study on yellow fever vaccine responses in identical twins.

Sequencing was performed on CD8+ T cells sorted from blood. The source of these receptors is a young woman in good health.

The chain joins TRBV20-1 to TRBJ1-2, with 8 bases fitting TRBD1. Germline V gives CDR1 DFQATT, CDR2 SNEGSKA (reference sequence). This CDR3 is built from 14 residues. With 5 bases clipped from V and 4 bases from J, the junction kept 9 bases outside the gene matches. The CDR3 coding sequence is TGCAGTGCTCTCCGGACAGGGATGGGCTATGGCTACACCTTC. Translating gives CSALRTGMGYGYTF.

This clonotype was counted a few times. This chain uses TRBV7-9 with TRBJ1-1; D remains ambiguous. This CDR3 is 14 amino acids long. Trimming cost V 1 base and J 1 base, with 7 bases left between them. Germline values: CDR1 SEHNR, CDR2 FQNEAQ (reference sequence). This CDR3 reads CASSLVGRNTEAFF. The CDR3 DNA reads TGTGCCAGCAGCTTAGTAGGGCGGAACACTGAAGCTTTCTTT. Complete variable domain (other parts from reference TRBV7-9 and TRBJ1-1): DTGVSQNPRHKITKRGQNVTFRCDPISEHNRLYWYRQTLGQGPEFLTYFQNEAQLEKSRLLSDRFSAERPKGSFSTLEIQRTEQGDSAMYLCASSLVGRNTEAFFGQGTRLTVV.

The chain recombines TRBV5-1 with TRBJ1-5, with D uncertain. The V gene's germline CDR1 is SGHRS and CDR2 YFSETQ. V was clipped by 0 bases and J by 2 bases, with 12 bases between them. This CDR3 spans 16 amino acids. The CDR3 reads CASSLAPLGGNQPQHF. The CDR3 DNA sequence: TGCGCCAGCAGCTTGGCCCCCCTGGGAGGCAATCAGCCCCAGCATTTT.

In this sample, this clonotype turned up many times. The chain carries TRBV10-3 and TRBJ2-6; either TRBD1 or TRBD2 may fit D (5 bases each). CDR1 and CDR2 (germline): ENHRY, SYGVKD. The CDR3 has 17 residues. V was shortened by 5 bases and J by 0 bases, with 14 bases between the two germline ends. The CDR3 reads CAISTPGRNSGANVLTF. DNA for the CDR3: TGTGCCATCAGTACTCCGGGACGGAACTCTGGGGCCAACGTCCTGACTTTC.

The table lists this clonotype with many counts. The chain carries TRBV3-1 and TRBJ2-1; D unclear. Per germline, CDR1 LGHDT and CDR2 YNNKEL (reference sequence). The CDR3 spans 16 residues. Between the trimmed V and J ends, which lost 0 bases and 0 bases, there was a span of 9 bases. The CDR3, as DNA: TGTGCCAGCAGCCAAGATACAGTATCCTCCTACAATGAGCAGTTCTTC. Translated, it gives CASSQDTVSSYNEQFF.

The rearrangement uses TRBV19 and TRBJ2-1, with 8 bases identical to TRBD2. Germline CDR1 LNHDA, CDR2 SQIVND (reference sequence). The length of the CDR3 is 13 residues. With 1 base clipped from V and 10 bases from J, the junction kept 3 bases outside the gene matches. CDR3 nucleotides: TGTGCCAGTAGTATAGGGACTAGCTGGGAGCAGTTCTTC. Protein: CASSIGTSWEQFF.